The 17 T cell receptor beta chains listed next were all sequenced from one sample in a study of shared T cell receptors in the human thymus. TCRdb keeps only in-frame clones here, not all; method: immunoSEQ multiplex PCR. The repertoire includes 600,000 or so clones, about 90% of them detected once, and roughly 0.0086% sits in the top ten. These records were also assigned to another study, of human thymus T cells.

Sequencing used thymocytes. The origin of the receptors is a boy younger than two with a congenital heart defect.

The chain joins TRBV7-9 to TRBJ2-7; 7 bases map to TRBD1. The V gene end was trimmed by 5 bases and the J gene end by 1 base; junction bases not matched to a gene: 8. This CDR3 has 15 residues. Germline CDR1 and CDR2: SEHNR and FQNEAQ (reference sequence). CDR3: CASSLGQALSYEQYF. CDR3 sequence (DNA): TGTGCCAGCAGCCTCGGACAGGCCCTATCCTACGAGCAGTACTTC.

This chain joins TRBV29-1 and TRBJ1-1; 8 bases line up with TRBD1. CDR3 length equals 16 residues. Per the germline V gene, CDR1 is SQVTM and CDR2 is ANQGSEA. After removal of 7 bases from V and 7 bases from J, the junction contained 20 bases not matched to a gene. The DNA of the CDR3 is TGCAGCGCCACACCCCAGGGGAGCCAGGGGGCCTATGAAGCTTTCTTT. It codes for CSATPQGSQGAYEAFF.

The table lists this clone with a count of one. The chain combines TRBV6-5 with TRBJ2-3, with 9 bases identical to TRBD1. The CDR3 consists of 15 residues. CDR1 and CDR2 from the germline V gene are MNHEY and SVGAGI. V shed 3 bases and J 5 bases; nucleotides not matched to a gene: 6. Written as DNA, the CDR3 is TGTGCCAGCAGTTATAAGGGACAGGGAGTAGATACGCAGTATTTT. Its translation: CASSYKGQGVDTQYF.

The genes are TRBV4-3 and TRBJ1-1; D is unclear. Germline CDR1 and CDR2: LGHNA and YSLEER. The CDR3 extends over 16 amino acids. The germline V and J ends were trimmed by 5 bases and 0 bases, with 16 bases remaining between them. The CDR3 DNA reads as TGCGCCAGCAGCGAGTATCCTTCACTTGTGAACACTGAAGCTTTCTTT. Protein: CASSEYPSLVNTEAFF.

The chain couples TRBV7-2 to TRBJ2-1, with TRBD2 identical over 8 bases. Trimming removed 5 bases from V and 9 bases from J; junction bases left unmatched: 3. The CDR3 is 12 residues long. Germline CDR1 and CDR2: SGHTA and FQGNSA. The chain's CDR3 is CASSPGGCEQFF. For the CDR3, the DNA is TGTGCCAGCAGCCCGGGGGGGTGTGAGCAGTTCTTC.

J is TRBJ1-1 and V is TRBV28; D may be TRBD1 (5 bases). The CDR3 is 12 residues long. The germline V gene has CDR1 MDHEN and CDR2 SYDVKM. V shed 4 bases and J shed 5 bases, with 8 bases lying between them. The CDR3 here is CASSSGETEAFF. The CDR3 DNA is TGTGCCAGCAGTTCGGGGGAAACTGAAGCTTTCTTT. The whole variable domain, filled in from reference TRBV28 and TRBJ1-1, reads DVKVTQSSRYLVKRTGEKVFLECVQDMDHENMFWYRQDPGLGLRLIYFSYDVKMKEKGDIPEGYSVSREKKERFSLILESASTNQTSMYLCASSSGETEAFFGQGTRLTVV.

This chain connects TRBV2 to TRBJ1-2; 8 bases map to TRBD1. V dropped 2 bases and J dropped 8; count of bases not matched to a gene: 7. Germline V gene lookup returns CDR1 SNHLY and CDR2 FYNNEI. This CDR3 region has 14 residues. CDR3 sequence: CASSERGQVDGYTF. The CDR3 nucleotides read TGTGCCAGCAGTGAACGGGGACAGGTTGACGGCTACACCTTC.

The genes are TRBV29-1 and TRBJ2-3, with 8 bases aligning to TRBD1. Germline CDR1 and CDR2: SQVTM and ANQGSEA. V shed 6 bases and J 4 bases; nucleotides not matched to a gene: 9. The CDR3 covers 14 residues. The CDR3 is CSVRRTGSADTQYF. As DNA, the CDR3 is TGCAGCGTCCGAAGGACAGGGTCGGCAGATACGCAGTATTTT.

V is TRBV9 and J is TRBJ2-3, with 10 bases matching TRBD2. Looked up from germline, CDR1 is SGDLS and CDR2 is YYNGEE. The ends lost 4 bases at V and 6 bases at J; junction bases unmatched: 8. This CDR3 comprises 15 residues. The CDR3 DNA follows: TGTGCCAGCAGCCTAAGCGGGGGGGCATGGGATACGCAGTATTTT. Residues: CASSLSGGAWDTQYF.

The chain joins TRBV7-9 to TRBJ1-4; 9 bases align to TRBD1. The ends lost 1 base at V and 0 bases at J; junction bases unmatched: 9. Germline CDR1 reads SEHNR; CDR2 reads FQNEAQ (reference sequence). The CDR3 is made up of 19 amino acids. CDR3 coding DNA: TGTGCCAGCAGCTTAGTGGGGACAGGGTATTACGCAACTAATGAAAAACTGTTTTTT. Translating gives CASSLVGTGYYATNEKLFF.

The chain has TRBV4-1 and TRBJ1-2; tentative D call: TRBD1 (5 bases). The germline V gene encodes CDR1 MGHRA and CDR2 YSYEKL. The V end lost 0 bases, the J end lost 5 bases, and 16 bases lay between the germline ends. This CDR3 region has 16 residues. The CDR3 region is CASSQDGHPMGYGYTF. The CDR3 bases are TGCGCCAGCAGCCAAGATGGACACCCTATGGGTTATGGCTACACCTTC.

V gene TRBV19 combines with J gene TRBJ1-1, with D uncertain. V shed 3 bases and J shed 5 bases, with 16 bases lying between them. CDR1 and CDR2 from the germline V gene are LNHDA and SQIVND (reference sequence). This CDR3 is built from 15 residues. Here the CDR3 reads CASSITWGPGTEAFF. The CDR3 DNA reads TGTGCCAGTAGTATCACGTGGGGTCCGGGGACTGAAGCTTTCTTT.

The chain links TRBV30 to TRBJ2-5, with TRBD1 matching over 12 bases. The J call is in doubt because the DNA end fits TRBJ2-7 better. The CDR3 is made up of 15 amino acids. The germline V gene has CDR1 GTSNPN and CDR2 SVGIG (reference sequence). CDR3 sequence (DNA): TGTGCCTGGAGTTACAAGGGACAGGGGGCAGTCGAGCAGTACTTC. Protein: CAWSYKGQGAVEQYF.

The CDR3: CASSLNIDTEAFF. In DNA, the CDR3 is TGCGCCAGCAGCTTGAACATTGACACTGAAGCTTTCTTT. The gene calls are TRBV5-1 and TRBJ1-1, with no clear D. CDR1 SGHRS and CDR2 YFSETQ come from the germline V gene. The germline V and J ends were trimmed by 1 base and 3 bases, with 7 bases remaining between them. The CDR3 totals 13 residues.

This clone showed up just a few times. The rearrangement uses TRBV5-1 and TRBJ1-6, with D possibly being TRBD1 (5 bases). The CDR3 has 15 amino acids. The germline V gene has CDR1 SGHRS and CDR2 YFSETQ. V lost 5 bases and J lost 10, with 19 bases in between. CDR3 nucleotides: TGCGCCAGCAGACCCCGACATGCCCAGGGATCACCCCTCCACTTT. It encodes CASRPRHAQGSPLHF. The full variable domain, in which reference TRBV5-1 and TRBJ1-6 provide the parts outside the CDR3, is KAGVTQTPRYLIKTRGQQVTLSCSPISGHRSVSWYQQTPGQGLQFLFEYFSETQRNKGNFPGRFSGRQFSNSRSEMNVSTLELGDSALYLCASRPRHAQGSPLHFGNGTRLTVT.

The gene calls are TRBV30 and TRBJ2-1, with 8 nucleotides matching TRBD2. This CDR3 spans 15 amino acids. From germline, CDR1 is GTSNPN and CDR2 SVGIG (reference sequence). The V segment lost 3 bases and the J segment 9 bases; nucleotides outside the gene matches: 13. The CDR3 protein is CAWSEDSGNCCEQFF. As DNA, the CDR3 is TGTGCCTGGAGCGAAGATAGCGGGAATTGTTGTGAGCAGTTCTTC.

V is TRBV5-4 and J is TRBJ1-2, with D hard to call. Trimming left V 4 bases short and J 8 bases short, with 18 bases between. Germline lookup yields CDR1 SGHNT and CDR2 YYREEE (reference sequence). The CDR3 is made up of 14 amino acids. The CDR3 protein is CASSDGRGLGGYTF. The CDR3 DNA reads TGTGCCAGCAGCGACGGGAGAGGCCTTGGGGGCTACACCTTC.